Listed below are T cell receptor beta chains from one sample, sequenced in a study of blood T cell repertoires in COVID-19. The repertoire was sequenced with immunoSEQ multiplex PCR; TCRdb's copy has only in-frame clones and lacks some. Altogether about 200,000 clones are present, around 90% being singletons, with the ten largest covering 0.95% to 1.5%. The sequenced sample was PBMCs or T cells enriched from blood (not recorded which). These TCRs come from a man between 25 and 39 years old who had recovered from COVID-19. Each CDR3 is given with its conserved first and last residue. Each record gives: clone size, V gene, J gene, CDR3 length, D gene, CDR3 DNA, CDR3 protein. D genes are given only for firm matches. Only some rows state a clone size, as once, few, many or a class for expanded clones.

once	TRBV30	TRBJ1-1	17	NA	TGTGCCTGGAGTGTAGGGGTTATCATCGGAATGAACACTGAAGCTTTCTTT	CAWSVGVIIGMNTEAFF
NA	TRBV11-2	TRBJ2-3	18	TRBD2	TGTGCCAGCAGCATTAGACTAGCGGGGGGACCGAGCACAGATACGCAGTATTTT	CASSIRLAGGPSTDTQYF
NA	TRBV11-3	TRBJ1-1	15	TRBD1	TGTGCCAGCAGCTCGGGACAGGGGGGACACACTGAAGCTTTCTTT	CASSSGQGGHTEAFF
NA	TRBV11-1	TRBJ2-1	15	TRBD2	TGTGCCAGCAGCTTTGGGACTAGCGGGAGTAATGAGCAGTTCTTC	CASSFGTSGSNEQFF
NA	TRBV3-1/TRBV3-2	TRBJ2-7	15	TRBD2	TGTGCCAGCAGCCCCGGGACTAGCGGGATTTACGAGCAGTACTTC	CASSPGTSGIYEQYF
NA	TRBV11-2	TRBJ2-7	17	TRBD1	TGTGCCAGCAGCTTGGGACAGGGGGCCGGTTTTTCCTACGAGCAGTACTTC	CASSLGQGAGFSYEQYF
once	TRBV29-1	TRBJ2-1	11	TRBD2	TGCAGCGCGGGACTATACAATGAGCAGTTCTTC	CSAGLYNEQFF
NA	TRBV4-3	TRBJ2-2	18	TRBD2	TGCGCCAGCAGCCAAGCACGGCTAGCGGGAGTGTGGACCGGGGAGCTGTTTTTT	CASSQARLAGVWTGELFF
NA	TRBV4-2	TRBJ1-2	13	TRBD1	TGTGCCAGCACCCGGGACAGCAACTATGGCTACACCTTC	CASTRDSNYGYTF
NA	TRBV6-5	TRBJ2-2	13	NA	TGTGCCAGCAGTTCGGGTTTCACCGGGGAGCTGTTTTTT	CASSSGFTGELFF
NA	TRBV6-2/TRBV6-3	TRBJ1-2	14	NA	TGTGCCAGCAGTTACCGGACAACTAACTATGGCTACACCTTC	CASSYRTTNYGYTF
NA	TRBV30	TRBJ1-5	14	NA	TGTGCCTGGAGGGGCGTTTATAGCAATCAGCCCCAGCATTTT	CAWRGVYSNQPQHF
NA	TRBV30	TRBJ2-1	14	TRBD2	TGTGCCTGGAGTGGCAGCGGGGTATACAATGAGCAGTTCTTC	CAWSGSGVYNEQFF
NA	TRBV19	TRBJ2-2	16	TRBD2	TGTGCCAGTAGTATAAATGCGGGGGCGAACACCGGGGAGCTGTTTTTT	CASSINAGANTGELFF
NA	TRBV28	TRBJ2-7	15	NA	TGTGCCAGCAGTACCCCGAGTCGGGTTACCTACGAGCAGTACTTC	CASSTPSRVTYEQYF
NA	TRBV10-3	TRBJ2-1	15	TRBD2	TGTGCCATCGGAAACGCTAGCGGGAGGGCGCGTGAGCAGTTCTTC	CAIGNASGRAREQFF
NA	TRBV6-5	TRBJ2-5	16	TRBD1	TGTGCCAGCAGTTACTCCCAGACAGGGTTGAAGGAGACCCAGTACTTC	CASSYSQTGLKETQYF
few	TRBV6-5	TRBJ2-7	14	NA	TGTGCCAGCAGTTATTGGGGGTCGAGGGCGACAGCGGGTTTC	CASSYWGSRATAGF
NA	TRBV9	TRBJ2-1	15	NA	TGTGCCAGCAGCGTAGTAGTTGGGCTCGACAATGAGCAGTTCTTC	CASSVVVGLDNEQFF
once	TRBV5-1	TRBJ2-1	15	NA	TGCGCCAGCAGCTTGCGAGCGGGCGACGGAGTTGAGCAGTTCTTC	CASSLRAGDGVEQFF
NA	TRBV5-4	TRBJ1-2	13	NA	TGTGCCAGCAGTCTCCGCCAGGGCGGCGGCTACACCTTC	CASSLRQGGGYTF
NA	TRBV19	TRBJ2-7	14	TRBD2	TGTGCCACTGGGACTAGCGGGGGGGCCTACGAGCAGTACTTC	CATGTSGGAYEQYF
once	TRBV13	TRBJ2-5	14	NA	TGTGCCAGCAGCTTAGGTACAGGGCCAGAGACCCAGTACTTC	CASSLGTGPETQYF
NA	TRBV5-1	TRBJ2-7	15	TRBD1	TGCGCCAGCAGCTTTGGGACAGAGCCGTTAGACGAGCAGTACTTC	CASSFGTEPLDEQYF
NA	TRBV3-1/TRBV3-2	TRBJ1-2	12	NA	TGTGCCAGCAGCCAAGCCGACAGGGGCTACACCTTC	CASSQADRGYTF
NA	TRBV18	TRBJ2-7	12	TRBD1	TGTGCCAGCTCACCCGACAGGGGATCGGGGTACTTC	CASSPDRGSGYF
once	TRBV19	TRBJ1-5	15	NA	TGTGCCAGTAGTATTCAGGGATCTAGCAATCAGCCCCAGCATTTT	CASSIQGSSNQPQHF
NA	TRBV4-3	TRBJ2-1	13	NA	TGCGCCAGCAGCCAAGATGCGGAGGATGAGCAGTTCTTC	CASSQDAEDEQFF
once	TRBV3-1/TRBV3-2	TRBJ2-6	17	TRBD2	TGTGCCAGCCTAGGTTCTAGCGGGAGGCTTGGGGCCAACGTCCTGACTTTC	CASLGSSGRLGANVLTF
NA	TRBV7-2	TRBJ1-3	16	TRBD1	TGTGCCAGCAGCTTTGAGCTAGGGGGCGGTGGAAACACCATATATTTT	CASSFELGGGGNTIYF
NA	TRBV9	TRBJ1-2	15	TRBD1	TGTGCCAGCAGCACAGACTATTTGACAGGGGGCGGCTACACCTTC	CASSTDYLTGGGYTF
NA	TRBV4-2	TRBJ2-1	17	TRBD1	TGTGCCAGCAGCCAGGAAACCGGGACAGGGCCATACAATGAGCAGTTCTTC	CASSQETGTGPYNEQFF
NA	TRBV11-2	TRBJ2-1	18	TRBD2	TGTGCCAGCAGCTTAGATGGACTAGCGGGGGTTCCCTACAATGAGCAGTTCTTC	CASSLDGLAGVPYNEQFF
NA	TRBV6-5	TRBJ1-6	14	NA	TGTGCCAGCAGTTACGGCCAGCGAAATTCACCCCTCCACTTT	CASSYGQRNSPLHF
NA	TRBV15	TRBJ2-6	15	NA	TGTGCCACCCGGGAGCATCGCTCTGGGGCCAACGTCCTGACTTTC	CATREHRSGANVLTF
NA	TRBV5-4	TRBJ2-1	16	TRBD2	TGTGCCAGCAGCTTAGGTGGCGGGGGGGCTAGAAATGAGCAGTTCTTC	CASSLGGGGARNEQFF
NA	TRBV30	TRBJ2-2	15	NA	TGTGCCTGCACAAAACTTATACAGGGAGCCGGGGAGCTGTTTTTT	CACTKLIQGAGELFF
NA	TRBV7-2	TRBJ2-7	15	TRBD1	TGTGCCAGCAGCCGTACGGGGACAGGGGAGTTCGAGCAGTACTTC	CASSRTGTGEFEQYF
NA	TRBV5-6	TRBJ1-5	15	NA	TGTGCCAGCAGCTTAGGAGGGGTTAGCAATCAGCCCCAGCATTTT	CASSLGGVSNQPQHF
NA	TRBV27	TRBJ2-1	14	NA	TGTGCCACCCAGGACTTAGCTCACTACAATGAGCAGTTCTTC	CATQDLAHYNEQFF
NA	TRBV4-1	TRBJ2-3	13	NA	TGCGCCAGCAGCCAATCGCGGTTGGATACGCAGTATTTT	CASSQSRLDTQYF
once	TRBV30	TRBJ1-2	14	TRBD1	TGTGCCTGCCGAAGAGGTGGACAGGCATATGGCTACACCTTC	CACRRGGQAYGYTF
once	TRBV6-5	TRBJ1-1	14	TRBD1	TGTGCCAGCAGAACCGGGACAGTTAACACTGAAGCTTTCTTT	CASRTGTVNTEAFF
NA	TRBV19	TRBJ2-7	15	TRBD2	TGTGCCAGTAGTACCCCCGGGACTATGGCCTACGAGCAGTACTTC	CASSTPGTMAYEQYF
NA	TRBV19	TRBJ1-5	13	NA	TGTGCCAGTAGTCTCAGGGTGATGCAGCCCCAGCATTTT	CASSLRVMQPQHF
few	TRBV10-1	TRBJ2-7	13	NA	TGCGCCAGCAGTGCACAGTTGGACTACGAGCAGTACTTC	CASSAQLDYEQYF